The 17 T cell receptor beta chains below were found in one sample sequenced in a study of cytotoxic CD8 clonotypes in ibrutinib-treated CLL. Produced via immunoSEQ multiplex PCR; TCRdb's table is partial and in-frame only. There are 52,000 or so clones in the sample; roughly 85% occur only once, and just over 20% lies in the top ten. The material was PBMCs, obtained after 24 months of ibrutinib treatment. The receptors shown here come from a human donor with chronic lymphocytic leukemia.

V gene TRBV5-4 combines with J gene TRBJ2-1; 7 bases line up with TRBD2. Germline CDR1 is SGHNT and CDR2 is YYREEE (reference sequence). The V and J ends lost 4 bases and 7 bases, in that order; junction bases with no gene match: 17. The CDR3 is made up of 17 amino acids. The CDR3 region is CASSPPLGGGSRNEQFF. The CDR3 region has the DNA TGTGCCAGCAGCCCCCCGTTAGGCGGCGGGAGTAGGAATGAGCAGTTCTTC.

The chain uses TRBV18 and TRBJ2-3; 8 bases are a match to TRBD2. Germline trimming cut 0 bases from V and 4 bases from J; bases unmatched to any gene: 3. This CDR3 is 15 amino acids long. CDR1 KGHSH and CDR2 LQKENI come from the germline V gene. The CDR3 here is CASSPPSGGSDTQYF. The CDR3 DNA reads as TGTGCCAGCTCACCACCGTCGGGAGGGTCAGATACGCAGTATTTT. The entire variable domain, with the rest obtained from reference TRBV18 and TRBJ2-3, is as follows: NAGVMQNPRHLVRRRGQEARLRCSPMKGHSHVYWYRQLPEEGLKFMVYLQKENIIDESGMPKERFSAEFPKEGPSILRIQQVVRGDSAAYFCASSPPSGGSDTQYFGPGTRLTVL.

V and J are TRBV7-6 and TRBJ2-3; D gene uncertain. Germline values: CDR1 SGHVS, CDR2 FNYEAQ. This CDR3 has 15 amino acids. V was trimmed by 6 bases and J by 0 bases, leaving 13 bases between them. The CDR3 region is CASSTGSLSTDTQYF. As DNA, the CDR3 is TGTGCCAGCAGTACCGGAAGCCTAAGCACAGATACGCAGTATTTT.

This clone was picked up one time. The V gene is TRBV29-1, the J gene TRBJ2-7; 10 positions match TRBD2. Trimming removed 3 bases from V and 5 bases from J; junction bases left unmatched: 10. CDR1 SQVTM and CDR2 ANQGSEA come from the germline V gene. The CDR3 contains 15 residues. The CDR3 reads CSVDYPSGSTNEQYF. The CDR3 region has the DNA TGCAGCGTTGATTATCCTAGCGGGAGTACGAACGAGCAGTACTTC.

CDR3 sequence reads: CASRELTGGTNTGELFF. The DNA of the CDR3 is TGTGCCAGCAGAGAACTTACAGGGGGAACGAACACCGGGGAGCTGTTTTTT. The chain recombines TRBV6-4 with TRBJ2-2; 8 bases map to TRBD1. This CDR3 comprises 17 residues. Trimming at V came to 6 bases and at J to 0 bases, leaving 9 bases not matched to a gene. Germline V gene data show CDR1 as MRHNA and CDR2 as SNTAGT.

The CDR3 sequence: CASSLISGNYEQFF. The DNA for the CDR3 is TGTGCCAGCAGCTTAATTTCAGGGAACTATGAGCAGTTCTTC. J is TRBJ2-1 and V is TRBV5-8; the D gene is possibly TRBD1 (5 bases). The CDR3 is 14 residues long. The V end was cut by 2 bases, the J end by 8 bases, with 14 bases between. In germline, CDR1 is SGHTS, CDR2 YDEGEE. The whole variable domain, filled in from reference TRBV5-8 and TRBJ2-1, reads EAGVTQSPTHLIKTRGQQATLRCSPISGHTSVYWYQQALGLGLQFLLWYDEGEERNRGNFPPRFSGRQFPNYSSELNVNALELEDSALYLCASSLISGNYEQFFGPGTRLTVL.

The chain employs TRBV4-2 and TRBJ1-2; TRBD1 aligns across 7 bases. The junction had 7 bases not matched to a gene; V was cut back by 5 bases and J by 7 bases. Per germline, CDR1 LGHNA and CDR2 YNFKEQ. The CDR3 spans 13 residues. The CDR3: CASSATGEAGYTF. CDR3 DNA sequence: TGTGCCAGCAGCGCTACAGGGGAGGCTGGCTACACCTTC.

This sequence joins TRBV28 and TRBJ2-2; TRBD2 agrees at 7 bases. There are 20 residues in the CDR3. After removal of 7 bases from V and 3 bases from J, the junction contained 23 bases not matched to a gene. Germline CDR1 is MDHEN and CDR2 is SYDVKM. CDR3 residues: CASTPGGYGRPREDTGELFF. CDR3 in DNA: TGTGCCAGCACCCCCGGGGGATACGGGAGGCCCCGGGAAGACACCGGGGAGCTGTTTTTT. The variable domain in full, with the rest retrieved from reference TRBV28 and TRBJ2-2, is DVKVTQSSRYLVKRTGEKVFLECVQDMDHENMFWYRQDPGLGLRLIYFSYDVKMKEKGDIPEGYSVSREKKERFSLILESASTNQTSMYLCASTPGGYGRPREDTGELFFGEGSRLTVL.

About this clone: One end of the junction does not line up with germline, which may come from a read error. V usage is TRBV7-2 and J usage is TRBJ2-3; 9 nucleotides agree with TRBD2. Germline-derived CDR1 and CDR2 are SGHTA and FQGNSA. This CDR3 has 11 residues. CDR3 in DNA: TGCAGTAGCGGGAGTGCAGATACGCAGTATTTT. It codes for CSSGSADTQYF.

J is TRBJ1-2 and V is TRBV28; D uncertain. Trimming removed 4 bases from V and 3 bases from J, with 18 bases in between. The CDR3 covers 16 residues. Germline CDR1 and CDR2: MDHEN and SYDVKM. This CDR3 reads CASSSPPADGYYGYTF. The CDR3 DNA sequence: TGTGCCAGCAGTTCACCTCCTGCGGACGGATACTATGGCTACACCTTC.

The gene calls are TRBV19 and TRBJ2-5; D remains ambiguous. This CDR3 spans 15 amino acids. Trimming took 5 bases from V and 2 from J, leaving 15 bases between them. Per germline, CDR1 LNHDA and CDR2 SQIVND (reference sequence). In DNA form, the CDR3 reads TGTGCCAGTAGTTTCTCGCAGACTGGTCAAGAGACCCAGTACTTC. Translation: CASSFSQTGQETQYF.

The chain couples TRBV6-6 to TRBJ1-2; D not certain. This CDR3 contains 14 residues. V was trimmed by 6 bases and J by 7 bases, leaving 18 bases between them. Looked up from germline, CDR1 is MNHNY and CDR2 is SVGAGI (reference sequence). The DNA for the CDR3 is TGTGCCAGCAGCCGCGGCCAACAAGGAGGTGGCTACACCTTC. Translated: CASSRGQQGGGYTF.

The rearrangement joins TRBV11-2 to TRBJ2-1; TRBD2 agrees at 11 bases. The CDR3 is made up of 13 amino acids. Germline V gives CDR1 SGHAT, CDR2 FQNNGV. V dropped 6 bases and J dropped 14; count of bases not matched to a gene: 9. The DNA of the CDR3 is TGTGCCAGCAGTCAGGTGACTAGCGGGATAAAGTTCTTC. It yields the protein CASSQVTSGIKFF.

The chain combines TRBV9 with TRBJ2-3; D tentatively reads TRBD1 or TRBD2 (5 bases each). Trimming stripped 3 bases from V and 2 bases from J, with 16 bases between. CDR3 length equals 16 residues. CDR1 and CDR2 (germline): SGDLS, YYNGEE. The DNA for the CDR3 is TGTGCCAGCAGCGGAGGGAGTTGGGGGATCACAGATACGCAGTATTTT. Translated, it gives CASSGGSWGITDTQYF.

The genes are TRBV28 and TRBJ2-5; 9 nucleotides line up with TRBD2. Germline loops: CDR1 MDHEN, CDR2 SYDVKM. The V gene end was trimmed by 4 bases and the J gene end by 3 bases; junction bases not matched to a gene: 18. The length of the CDR3 is 19 residues. The CDR3 reads CASSSLYSWVSGSEETQYF. The CDR3 bases are TGTGCCAGCAGTTCTCTTTATTCTTGGGTTAGCGGGAGTGAAGAGACCCAGTACTTC.

The chain recombines TRBV5-1 with TRBJ2-1; 8 bases are shared with TRBD2. V dropped 1 base and J dropped 10; count of bases not matched to a gene: 10. There are 15 residues in the CDR3. Germline CDR1 is SGHRS and CDR2 is YFSETQ. CDR3 nucleotides: TGCGCCAGCAGCTTGTTCCGGGAGGGTGCCGGCGAGCAGTTCTTC. Residues: CASSLFREGAGEQFF.

The rearrangement links TRBV6-6 to TRBJ1-1, with D possibly matching TRBD1 (5 bases). Trimming took 6 bases from V and 0 from J, leaving 14 bases between them. The CDR3 has 15 amino acids. Germline V gene lookup returns CDR1 MNHNY and CDR2 SVGAGI (reference sequence). The CDR3 loop reads CASRSTDRVNTEAFF. DNA for the CDR3: TGTGCCAGCAGAAGTACCGACAGAGTGAACACTGAAGCTTTCTTT.